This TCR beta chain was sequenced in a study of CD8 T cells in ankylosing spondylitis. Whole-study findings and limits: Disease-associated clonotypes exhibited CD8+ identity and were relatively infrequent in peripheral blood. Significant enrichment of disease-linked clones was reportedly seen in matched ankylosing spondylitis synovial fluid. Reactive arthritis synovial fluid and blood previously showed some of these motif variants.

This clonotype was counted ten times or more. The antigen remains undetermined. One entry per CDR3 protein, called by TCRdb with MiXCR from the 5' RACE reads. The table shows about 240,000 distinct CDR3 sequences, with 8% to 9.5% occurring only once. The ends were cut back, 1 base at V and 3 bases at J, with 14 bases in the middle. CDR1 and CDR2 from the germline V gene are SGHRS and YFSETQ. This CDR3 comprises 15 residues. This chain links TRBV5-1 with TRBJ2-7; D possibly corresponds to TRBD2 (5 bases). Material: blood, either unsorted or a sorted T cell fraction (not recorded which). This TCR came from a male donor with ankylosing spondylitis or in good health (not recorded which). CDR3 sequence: CASSLTAEGGYEQYF. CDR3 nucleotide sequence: TGCGCCAGCAGCTTGACGGCAGAGGGTGGCTACGAGCAGTACTTC.